A single sample is the source of the 4 T cell receptor beta chains below, sequenced in a study of graft-versus-host responses after intestinal transplantation. The table came from immunoSEQ multiplex PCR; TCRdb's copy has only in-frame clones and leaves some out. The data contain just under 85,000 clones, approximately 90% of them seen just once; the ten biggest clones take up 7.6%. Antigens of these TCRs are unknown. Sequences were derived from unstimulated CD8+ T cells sorted from spleen or lymph node cells, sampled before transplant. Receptors were obtained from a human donor who was the organ donor for an intestinal transplant.

CDR3 residues: CASSPPGLGNEQFF. Written as DNA, the CDR3 is TGTGCCAGCAGTCCCCCGGGACTCGGGAATGAGCAGTTCTTC. This chain connects TRBV27 to TRBJ2-1, with D maybe TRBD2 (6 bases). The germline V and J ends were trimmed by 5 bases and 7 bases, with 15 bases remaining between them. This CDR3 is 14 amino acids long. Per the germline V gene, CDR1 is MNHEY and CDR2 is SMNVEV (reference sequence).

The chain combines TRBV6-1 with TRBJ2-7, with D possibly TRBD2 on 7 matching bases. With 5 bases removed from V and 0 bases from J, the gap between germline ends came to 14 bases. The CDR3 has 15 amino acids. Germline lookup yields CDR1 MNHNS and CDR2 SASEGT. The CDR3 region is CASSRGTISSYEQYF. CDR3 DNA sequence: TGTGCCAGCAGTAGGGGGACTATCAGCTCCTACGAGCAGTACTTC.

The V and J genes are TRBV19 and TRBJ2-2, with 8 positions matching TRBD2. Unmatched junction bases numbered 8, after V lost 10 bases and J lost 1 base. CDR3 length: 15 amino acids. CDR1 is LNHDA, CDR2 SQIVND, per germline (reference sequence). The DNA of the CDR3 is TGTGCCACTTATAGCGGGAAACGGAACACCGGGGAGCTGTTTTTT. Amino acid sequence: CATYSGKRNTGELFF.

This chain connects TRBV19 to TRBJ2-1; the match to TRBD2 covers 7 bases. The CDR3 length is 12 residues. V shed 1 base, J shed 9 bases, and the junction held 0 bases outside the gene matches. Germline loops: CDR1 LNHDA, CDR2 SQIVND (reference sequence). The CDR3 loop is CASSIGGSEQFF. The CDR3, as DNA: TGTGCCAGTAGTATAGGCGGGAGTGAGCAGTTCTTC.